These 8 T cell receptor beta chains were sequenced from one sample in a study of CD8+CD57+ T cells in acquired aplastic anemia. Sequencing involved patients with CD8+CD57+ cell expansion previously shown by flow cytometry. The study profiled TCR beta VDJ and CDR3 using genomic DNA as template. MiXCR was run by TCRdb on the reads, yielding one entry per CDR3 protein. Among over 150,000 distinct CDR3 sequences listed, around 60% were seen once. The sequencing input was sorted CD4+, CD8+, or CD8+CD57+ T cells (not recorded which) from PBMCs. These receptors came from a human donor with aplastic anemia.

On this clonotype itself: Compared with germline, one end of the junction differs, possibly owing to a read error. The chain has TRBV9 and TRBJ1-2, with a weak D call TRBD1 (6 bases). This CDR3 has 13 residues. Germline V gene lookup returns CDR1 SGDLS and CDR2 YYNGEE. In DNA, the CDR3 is TGCGCCAGCACCCCAAGGGGGGGGAATGGCTACACCTTC. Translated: CASTPRGGNGYTF.

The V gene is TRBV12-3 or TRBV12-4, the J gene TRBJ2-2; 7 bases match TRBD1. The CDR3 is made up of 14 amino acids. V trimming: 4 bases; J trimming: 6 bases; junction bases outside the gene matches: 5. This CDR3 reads CASSSGTDPGELFF. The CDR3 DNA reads TGTGCCAGCAGTTCCGGGACAGACCCCGGGGAGCTGTTTTTT.

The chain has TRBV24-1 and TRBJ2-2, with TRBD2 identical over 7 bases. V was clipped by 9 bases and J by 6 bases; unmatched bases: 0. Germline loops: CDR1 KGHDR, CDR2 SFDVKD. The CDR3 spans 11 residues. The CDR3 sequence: CATGGAGELFF. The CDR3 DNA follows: TGTGCCACCGGGGGGGCCGGGGAGCTGTTTTTT.

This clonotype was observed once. CDR3 in amino acids: CASSPGHGYAFF. In nucleotides, the CDR3 is TGTGCCAGCAGCCCCGGTCACGGGTATGCTTTCTTT. This chain joins TRBV9 and TRBJ1-1, with D unresolved. Germline CDR1 reads SGDLS; CDR2 reads YYNGEE. Trimming pared 4 bases from V and 11 bases from J, leaving 15 bases between. The CDR3 loop spans 12 amino acids.

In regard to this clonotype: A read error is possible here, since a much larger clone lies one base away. CDR3 loop: CASGYSYSGGIGEQYF. CDR3 in DNA: TGTGCCAGCGGTTACTCGTATTCAGGGGGCATAGGCGAGCAGTACTTC. This chain uses TRBV6-5 with TRBJ2-7, with 8 positions matching TRBD1. The CDR3 is 16 residues long. The germline CDR1 and CDR2 sequences are MNHEY and SVGAGI.

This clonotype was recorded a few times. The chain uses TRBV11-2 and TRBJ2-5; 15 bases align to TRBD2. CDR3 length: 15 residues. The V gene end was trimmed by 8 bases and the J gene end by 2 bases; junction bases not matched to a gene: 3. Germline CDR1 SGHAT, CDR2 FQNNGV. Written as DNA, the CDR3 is TGTGCCAGCCGGGGACTAGCGGGGGGTCAAGAGACCCAGTACTTC. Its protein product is CASRGLAGGQETQYF.

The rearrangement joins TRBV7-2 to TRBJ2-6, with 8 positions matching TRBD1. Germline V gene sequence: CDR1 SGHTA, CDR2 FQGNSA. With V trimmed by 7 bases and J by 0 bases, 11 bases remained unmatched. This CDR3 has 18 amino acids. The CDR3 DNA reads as TGTGCCAGCACTATCGGTGCAGGGGGCGGCTCTGGGGCCAACGTCCTGACTTTC. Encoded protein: CASTIGAGGGSGANVLTF.

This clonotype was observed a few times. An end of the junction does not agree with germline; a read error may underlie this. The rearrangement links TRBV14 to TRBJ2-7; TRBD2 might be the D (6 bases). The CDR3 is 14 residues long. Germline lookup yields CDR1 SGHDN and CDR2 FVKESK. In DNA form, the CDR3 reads TGTGCCAGCAGCCAAGGTGGGGCTAGCGCTCCCTATCACTTC. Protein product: CASSQGGASAPYHF.